This T cell receptor (beta chain) was identified in a study of cytomegalovirus exposure and HLA in healthy donors. V dropped 3 bases and J dropped 7; count of bases not matched to a gene: 12. CDR3 length: 17 amino acids. Germline CDR1 reads LNHDA; CDR2 reads SQIVND (reference sequence). Overall study results and limits: Cytomegalovirus association was assigned to 170 or so TCR beta chains. Later findings reportedly placed an Asian-associated ancestry cluster below the roughly 670-donor mean for N-insertions. When analyzed later, a missense DCLRE1C variant was found to be linked to TCR beta V- and J-gene trimming.

For this clone: The antigen remains undetermined.

It was with 60 Vbeta and 13 Jbeta primers that the PCR ran. Clones were sequenced by immunoSEQ multiplex PCR, and TCRdb holds only the in-frame ones, with some missing. This table holds fewer than 200,000 clones, 80% found once. The genes are TRBV19 and TRBJ1-5, with TRBD1 matching 10 bases. Sequencing input: PBMCs. This sequence was found in a woman between 45 and 65 years old in good health and CMV-seropositive. The CDR3: CASSIGTGQGRNQPQHF. For the CDR3, the DNA is TGTGCCAGTAGTATCGGTACGGGACAGGGGAGGAACCAGCCCCAGCATTTT.